Following are 30 T cell receptor beta chains from one sample sequenced in a study of lymphopenia after photon versus proton radiotherapy. TCRdb's table, derived via immunoSEQ multiplex PCR, lists solely in-frame clones and lacks some. In the table there are 5,300 or so clones, around 90% of which are singletons. The sequencing here drew on peripheral blood, taken from a patient treated with photon-based radiotherapy. Receptors were obtained from a young man with gastric cancer.

As DNA, the CDR3 is TGTGCCAGCAGCTTGGCGGACGCCCTTGAGCAGTTCTTC. This encodes CASSLADALEQFF. V is TRBV5-5 and J is TRBJ2-1; unclear D gene. The germline CDR1 and CDR2 sequences are SGHKS and YYEKEE (reference sequence). The CDR3 consists of 13 residues. Trimming took 0 bases from V and 9 from J, leaving 10 bases between them.

CDR3 coding DNA: TGTGCCAGCAGCGTAAGGACAGCAACTAATGAAAAACTGTTTTTT. Amino acid sequence: CASSVRTATNEKLFF. This chain links TRBV5-6 with TRBJ1-4; possible D gene TRBD1, 6 bases. There are 15 residues in the CDR3. Germline CDR1 reads SGHDT; CDR2 reads YYEEEE. The V and J ends lost 4 bases and 0 bases respectively, with 10 bases between them.

V gene TRBV23-1 combines with J gene TRBJ2-3; D gene uncertain. TRBV23-1 is an ORF for which the function is uncertain. CDR3 length equals 12 residues. The V end lost 6 bases, the J end lost 7 bases, and 11 bases lay between the germline ends. The CDR3 sequence is CASRTNSHTQYF. The CDR3 DNA reads as TGCGCCAGCAGGACCAACTCTCATACGCAGTATTTT.

The chain joins TRBV4-1 to TRBJ2-7; D unresolved. Trimming pared 0 bases from V and 4 bases from J, leaving 13 bases between. The CDR3 runs to 15 residues. Germline CDR1 and CDR2: MGHRA and YSYEKL. In DNA, the CDR3 is TGCGCCAGCAGCCAAGAGGGATTAGAATCTTACGAGCAGTACTTC. Amino acids: CASSQEGLESYEQYF.

The chain combines TRBV7-9 with TRBJ2-2; 7 bases are shared with TRBD1. Germline CDR1 is SEHNR and CDR2 is FQNEAQ (reference sequence). V lost 8 bases and J lost 0; bases outside the gene matches: 0. The CDR3 totals 13 residues. CDR3 nucleotide sequence: TGTGCCAGCCAGGGGGCGAACACCGGGGAGCTGTTTTTT. Amino acids: CASQGANTGELFF.

The chain uses TRBV5-6 and TRBJ1-2; D not certain. The V gene's germline CDR1 is SGHDT and CDR2 YYEEEE. V was trimmed by 4 bases and J by 4 bases, leaving 11 bases between them. CDR3 length: 13 amino acids. DNA of the CDR3: TGTGCCAGCAGCCCGGGAAATACCTATGGCTACACCTTC. It codes for CASSPGNTYGYTF.

CDR3 sequence (DNA): TGCGCCAGCAGCTTGTCGACAGGGGGAAATACTGAAGCTTTCTTT. The encoded protein is CASSLSTGGNTEAFF. The V gene is TRBV5-1, the J gene TRBJ1-1; 9 nucleotides line up with TRBD1. Germline V gene sequence: CDR1 SGHRS, CDR2 YFSETQ. V lost 1 base to trimming and J lost 5 bases; unmatched junction nucleotides: 6. CDR3 length: 15 residues.

The chain uses TRBV2 and TRBJ2-3; TRBD2 aligns across 8 bases. The junction had 5 bases not matched to a gene; V was cut back by 2 bases and J by 4 bases. CDR1 is SNHLY, CDR2 FYNNEI, per germline. The CDR3 sequence is 15 residues long. The DNA for the CDR3 is TGTGCCAGCAGTGAATCGGGGGGGCCGGCAGATACGCAGTATTTT. Its protein is CASSESGGPADTQYF.

This clone was recorded only once. This rearrangement joins TRBV5-8 to TRBJ2-5; TRBD2 agrees at 8 bases. The CDR3 has 14 amino acids. Germline V gene lookup returns CDR1 SGHTS and CDR2 YDEGEE. J was trimmed by 5 bases and V by 4 bases; bases with no gene match: 7. The DNA for the CDR3 is TGTGCCAGCAGCCAAGGACTAGCTAGGGAGACCCAGTACTTC. It specifies CASSQGLARETQYF.

The chain couples TRBV4-1 to TRBJ1-4, with 8 bases fitting TRBD1. Trimming removed 1 base from V and 5 bases from J; junction bases left unmatched: 0. Germline values: CDR1 MGHRA, CDR2 YSYEKL. The CDR3 loop spans 14 amino acids. The CDR3 protein is CASSQGQGNEKLFF. The CDR3 coding sequence is TGCGCCAGCAGCCAAGGACAGGGGAATGAAAAACTGTTTTTT.

CDR3 amino acids: CASSALAANYEQYF. Here the CDR3 DNA reads TGTGCCAGCAGTGCACTAGCGGCCAACTACGAGCAGTACTTC. This chain links TRBV6-5 with TRBJ2-7, with TRBD2 matching over 8 bases. Trimming at V came to 5 bases and at J to 3 bases, leaving 6 bases not matched to a gene. This CDR3 spans 14 amino acids. The germline V gene encodes CDR1 MNHEY and CDR2 SVGAGI.

This chain joins TRBV5-4 and TRBJ2-7, with D tentatively TRBD1 (6 bases). CDR3 size: 13 residues. V shed 4 bases and J shed 2 bases, with 10 bases lying between them. CDR1 SGHNT and CDR2 YYREEE come from the germline V gene (reference sequence). In DNA, the CDR3 is TGTGCCAGCAGCCCCGGACAGACCTACGAGCAGTACTTC. The encoded protein is CASSPGQTYEQYF.

This clone appeared a single time. CDR3 DNA sequence: TGTGCCAGCAGTTTTGCTTCCTACAATGAGCAGTTCTTC. This sequence encodes CASSFASYNEQFF. The V gene is TRBV6-1, the J gene TRBJ2-1, with D uncertain. The V gene's germline CDR1 is MNHNS and CDR2 SASEGT. V shed 5 bases and J shed 1 base, with 6 bases lying between them. This CDR3 has 13 residues.

The genes are TRBV6-1 and TRBJ2-1, with TRBD2 matching 7 bases. The V gene's germline CDR1 is MNHNS and CDR2 SASEGT. V lost 6 bases, J lost 6 bases, and 11 bases stayed unmatched. CDR3 length: 15 amino acids. The CDR3, as DNA: TGTGCCAGCAGCCACCCCGGCGGGGGAGGCAATGAGCAGTTCTTC. Translating it yields CASSHPGGGGNEQFF.

The chain has TRBV5-1 and TRBJ2-2; 10 bases agree with TRBD2. The CDR3 spans 18 residues. Germline lookup yields CDR1 SGHRS and CDR2 YFSETQ. V dropped 4 bases and J dropped 3; count of bases not matched to a gene: 12. The CDR3 nucleotides read TGCGCCAGCAGCGTTCTAGCGGGGGTGGCTGGGGACACCGGGGAGCTGTTTTTT. As protein: CASSVLAGVAGDTGELFF. The full variable domain, with the rest looked up from reference TRBV5-1 and TRBJ2-2, is KAGVTQTPRYLIKTRGQQVTLSCSPISGHRSVSWYQQTPGQGLQFLFEYFSETQRNKGNFPGRFSGRQFSNSRSEMNVSTLELGDSALYLCASSVLAGVAGDTGELFFGEGSRLTVL.

The V gene is TRBV7-9, the J gene TRBJ1-1; no reliable D call. Trimming shortened V by 5 bases and J by 2 bases, and 9 bases separated the two germline ends. This CDR3 has 13 residues. The germline V gene has CDR1 SEHNR and CDR2 FQNEAQ (reference sequence). The CDR3 DNA is TGTGCCAGCAGCCTTGACACAAACACTGAAGCTTTCTTT. Protein product: CASSLDTNTEAFF.

This rearrangement joins TRBV2 to TRBJ2-1, with TRBD1 matching over 8 bases. V shed 2 bases, J shed 7 bases, and the junction held 4 bases outside the gene matches. Per germline, CDR1 SNHLY and CDR2 FYNNEI. This CDR3 comprises 14 residues. The CDR3 spells CASSEQGAENEQFF. The CDR3 region has the DNA TGTGCCAGCAGTGAACAGGGGGCAGAGAATGAGCAGTTCTTC.

The rearrangement joins TRBV9 to TRBJ2-7; perhaps TRBD2 as D (5 bases). This CDR3 is built from 14 residues. Trimming took off 4 bases at V and 1 base at J, with 12 bases between the two ends. Germline CDR1 reads SGDLS; CDR2 reads YYNGEE. CDR3: CASSPGSLSYEQYF. DNA of the CDR3: TGTGCCAGCAGCCCGGGATCTTTATCCTACGAGCAGTACTTC. Full variable domain (outside the CDR3, taken from reference TRBV9 and TRBJ2-7): DSGVTQTPKHLITATGQRVTLRCSPRSGDLSVYWYQQSLDQGLQFLIQYYNGEERAKGNILERFSAQQFPDLHSELNLSSLELGDSALYFCASSPGSLSYEQYFGPGTRLTVT.

The CDR3 DNA is TGTGCCAGCAGCTCCTTCCCAGGGGGCGACACAGATACGCAGTATTTT. Protein: CASSSFPGGDTDTQYF. The J gene is TRBJ2-3, the V gene TRBV21-1; TRBD1 is the table's D call, not checked against the DNA. TRBV21-1 is designated a pseudogene. The CDR3 is 16 amino acids.

This chain uses TRBV7-8 with TRBJ2-3; unclear D gene. V dropped 3 bases and J dropped 5 bases, with 12 bases sitting between them. Germline CDR1 and CDR2: SGHVS and FQNEAQ. The CDR3 sequence is 14 residues long. As DNA, the CDR3 is TGTGCCAGCAGCTTCGGTCAACCCCTAGATACGCAGTATTTT. Translated: CASSFGQPLDTQYF.

The CDR3 DNA is TGTGCCAGCAGTTACTCGAGCAGGGGTTACACCTACGAGCAGTACTTC. It codes for CASSYSSRGYTYEQYF. This sequence joins TRBV6-5 and TRBJ2-7, with TRBD1 as a possible D gene (6 bases). V lost 0 bases to trimming and J lost 2 bases, with 14 bases between them. Germline values: CDR1 MNHEY, CDR2 SVGAGI. This CDR3 is built from 16 residues.

The chain joins TRBV5-4 to TRBJ1-1; TRBD1 matches at 7 bases. Germline V gene data show CDR1 as SGHNT and CDR2 as YYREEE (reference sequence). The CDR3 is 13 residues long. With 4 bases clipped from V and 10 bases from J, the junction kept 10 bases outside the gene matches. CDR3 coding DNA: TGTGCCAGCAGCCAAGAAGAGGGGGCGGCAGCTTTCTTT. Translated: CASSQEEGAAAFF.

The genes are TRBV7-2 and TRBJ2-3, with D possibly TRBD1 on 6 matching bases. The length of the CDR3 is 16 residues. The V gene lost 5 bases and the J gene lost 5 bases, with 20 bases spanning the gap. CDR1 is SGHTA and CDR2 is FQGNSA in the germline V gene. Here the CDR3 reads CASSPNRAPTLDTQYF. CDR3 coding DNA: TGTGCCAGCAGCCCAAACAGGGCTCCTACATTAGATACGCAGTATTTT.

The rearrangement joins TRBV6-5 to TRBJ2-7; 9 nucleotides line up with TRBD1. This CDR3 contains 15 residues. V lost 0 bases, J lost 0 bases, and 0 bases stayed unmatched. CDR1 and CDR2 (germline): MNHEY, SVGAGI. CDR3 residues: CASSYSTGGSYEQYF. In nucleotides, the CDR3 is TGTGCCAGCAGTTACTCGACAGGGGGCTCCTACGAGCAGTACTTC.

The CDR3 sequence: CASTEAGMVEPQHF. The DNA of the CDR3 is TGTGCCAGTACCGAGGCAGGGATGGTGGAGCCCCAGCATTTT. J is TRBJ1-5 and V is TRBV19; D is perhaps TRBD1 (5 bases). Trimming cost V 7 bases and J 8 bases, with 18 bases left between them. The V gene's germline CDR1 is LNHDA and CDR2 SQIVND (reference sequence). The CDR3 consists of 14 residues.

The gene calls are TRBV19 and TRBJ2-7; 11 bases line up with TRBD2. V was pared by 3 bases and J by 2 bases, with 3 bases of the junction left unmatched. The CDR3 extends over 15 amino acids. Germline V gene lookup returns CDR1 LNHDA and CDR2 SQIVND (reference sequence). The DNA of the CDR3 is TGTGCCAGTAGTATGGCACTAGCGGGAGCCTACGAGCAGTACTTC. Encoded protein: CASSMALAGAYEQYF.

The J gene is TRBJ2-2, the V gene TRBV5-5, with TRBD1 as a possible D gene (6 bases). Germline lookup yields CDR1 SGHKS and CDR2 YYEKEE (reference sequence). The germline V and J ends were trimmed by 4 bases and 4 bases, with 14 bases remaining between them. The CDR3 has 15 residues. The DNA of the CDR3 is TGTGCCAGCAGCCAATGGGACACCTTCACCGGGGAGCTGTTTTTT. Translation: CASSQWDTFTGELFF.

The chain carries TRBV7-2 and TRBJ2-3; TRBD1 matches at 8 bases. Germline V gene data show CDR1 as SGHTA and CDR2 as FQGNSA. The CDR3 covers 15 residues. Trimming took 5 bases from V and 2 from J; bases not matched to a gene: 6. CDR3 bases: TGTGCCAGCAGCCCGCGGACAGGGCTCACAGATACGCAGTATTTT. It is translated as CASSPRTGLTDTQYF. Filled out from reference TRBV7-2 and TRBJ2-3, the complete variable domain reads GAGVSQSPSNKVTEKGKDVELRCDPISGHTALYWYRQSLGQGLEFLIYFQGNSAPDKSGLPSDRFSAERTGGSVSTLTIQRTQQEDSAVYLCASSPRTGLTDTQYFGPGTRLTVL.

The chain's CDR3 is CASTTGGQDYGYTF. The CDR3 coding sequence is TGTGCCAGCACTACAGGGGGGCAGGACTATGGCTACACCTTC. This rearrangement joins TRBV28 to TRBJ1-2, with 8 positions matching TRBD1. The germline V gene has CDR1 MDHEN and CDR2 SYDVKM. Trimming cost V 7 bases and J 3 bases; bases outside gene matches: 7. The CDR3 runs 14 residues.

The chain carries TRBV28 and TRBJ2-3; no definite D call. V shed 6 bases and J shed 3 bases, with 10 bases lying between them. Germline values: CDR1 MDHEN, CDR2 SYDVKM. The length of the CDR3 is 13 residues. The CDR3 bases are TGTGCCAGCAGGAAGGGTCCGACAGATACGCAGTATTTT. This sequence encodes CASRKGPTDTQYF. The full variable domain, completed using reference TRBV28 and TRBJ2-3, is DVKVTQSSRYLVKRTGEKVFLECVQDMDHENMFWYRQDPGLGLRLIYFSYDVKMKEKGDIPEGYSVSREKKERFSLILESASTNQTSMYLCASRKGPTDTQYFGPGTRLTVL.